The rows below give T cell receptor beta chains drawn from one sample of a study of blood T cells in healthy people across ages. TCRdb called the 5' RACE reads again in MiXCR, with one record for every CDR3 protein. The sample holds over 1,500,000 distinct CDR3 sequences; about 50% are singletons and the top ten take roughly 2.1%. The sequencing sample was made of blood. The receptor set was obtained from a woman in her thirties or forties in good health. CDR3s include the opening cysteine and the closing phenylalanine or tryptophan. Each record gives: J gene, clone size, V gene, D gene, CDR3 DNA, CDR3 protein. A D gene is named only where the DNA matches it firmly. Part of the rows lack a size; the others show once, few, many or a class for expanded clones.

J: TRBJ2-5
size: NA
V: TRBV29-1
D: NA
DNA: TGCACCTACAAACGGGTCCTACAAGAGACCCAGTACTTC
CDR3: CTYKRVLQETQYF

J: TRBJ1-1
size: NA
V: TRBV9
D: TRBD1
DNA: TGTGCCAGCAGCGGGGGACAGCCGAGTCCCGGTGAAGCTTTCTTT
CDR3: CASSGGQPSPGEAFF

J: TRBJ2-1
size: NA
V: TRBV6-5
D: TRBD2
DNA: TGTGCCAGCAGCCGCGGGGGGGTCCACGAGGATGAGCAGTTCTTC
CDR3: CASSRGGVHEDEQFF

J: TRBJ2-1
size: NA
V: TRBV7-6
D: TRBD1
DNA: TGTGCCAGCAGCCATCCGCCGGGACAGGGGGCCAATGAGCAGTTCTTC
CDR3: CASSHPPGQGANEQFF

J: TRBJ1-4
size: NA
V: TRBV20-1
D: TRBD1
DNA: TGCAGTGCTAGAATCGACAGGGGGCCAGAAAAACTGTTTTTT
CDR3: CSARIDRGPEKLFF

J: TRBJ2-5
size: NA
V: TRBV4-1
D: NA
DNA: TGCGCCAGCAGCCCGCACCACAGGAGCACACAAGAGACCCAGTACTTC
CDR3: CASSPHHRSTQETQYF

J: TRBJ2-6
size: NA
V: TRBV20-1
D: NA
DNA: TGCAGTGCTAGAGATCTCTTCGCTGGGGCCAACGTCCTGACTTTC
CDR3: CSARDLFAGANVLTF

J: TRBJ2-1
size: NA
V: TRBV13
D: TRBD2
DNA: TGTGCCAGCGATACACTAGCGGGGGGAACTACCTACAATGAGCAGTTCTTC
CDR3: CASDTLAGGTTYNEQFF

J: TRBJ2-3
size: few
V: TRBV5-1
D: NA
DNA: TGCGCCAGCAGCTTGGAGACCGTTGTTAGCTCAGATACGCAGTATTTT
CDR3: CASSLETVVSSDTQYF

J: TRBJ2-5
size: NA
V: TRBV7-2
D: TRBD2
DNA: TGTGCCAGCAGCTTAGTGGAGCGAGCGGGGCATCAAGAGACCCAGTACTTC
CDR3: CASSLVERAGHQETQYF

J: TRBJ1-6
size: NA
V: TRBV12-3/TRBV12-4
D: NA
DNA: TGTGCCAGCAGTTTACGTACAGGGTCTGGTAATTCACCCCTCCACTTT
CDR3: CASSLRTGSGNSPLHF

J: TRBJ2-7
size: NA
V: TRBV14
D: NA
DNA: TGTGCCAGCAGCCAATCGGGCAGGGGGGACTACGAGCAGTACTTC
CDR3: CASSQSGRGDYEQYF

J: TRBJ2-1
size: NA
V: TRBV15
D: TRBD2
DNA: TGTGCCACCAGCAGACACAGCGGGATGTACAATGAGCAGTTCTTC
CDR3: CATSRHSGMYNEQFF

J: TRBJ2-1
size: NA
V: TRBV12-3/TRBV12-4
D: TRBD2
DNA: TGTACCAGCAGTTTCCCTAGCGGGGGGGCCTACGATGAGCAGTTCTTC
CDR3: CTSSFPSGGAYDEQFF

J: TRBJ2-5
size: NA
V: TRBV3-1
D: TRBD1
DNA: TGTGCCAGCAGCCAGGACAGGGCCCCTTACAATGAGCGGTACTTC
CDR3: CASSQDRAPYNERYF

J: TRBJ2-3
size: NA
V: TRBV12-3/TRBV12-4
D: NA
DNA: TGTGCCAGCAGTACCCTGGCGGGCGCGCGGGGAGATACGCAGTATTTT
CDR3: CASSTLAGARGDTQYF

J: TRBJ2-1
size: NA
V: TRBV19
D: TRBD2
DNA: TGTGCCAGTAGTATAGAGTGGCGGGAGGGATTGAATGAGCAGTTCTTC
CDR3: CASSIEWREGLNEQFF

J: TRBJ2-5
size: NA
V: TRBV6-2/TRBV6-3
D: TRBD2
DNA: TGTGCCAGCAGTCGCGGGGGGGCAAGGGAGACCCAGTACTTC
CDR3: CASSRGGARETQYF

J: TRBJ2-5
size: few
V: TRBV7-8
D: NA
DNA: TGTGCCAGCAGCTTAGAGGTTCGGGGGGCACAAGCGACCCAGTACTTC
CDR3: CASSLEVRGAQATQYF

J: TRBJ1-5
size: few
V: TRBV9
D: NA
DNA: TGTGCCAGCAGCGTAGAGGGGGATAGCAATCAGCCCCAGCATTTT
CDR3: CASSVEGDSNQPQHF

J: TRBJ2-3
size: NA
V: TRBV4-3
D: TRBD2
DNA: TGCGCCAGCAGCCTATCACCGGGACTAGGAAATACAGATACGCAGTATTTT
CDR3: CASSLSPGLGNTDTQYF

J: TRBJ2-3
size: NA
V: TRBV4-3
D: NA
DNA: TGCGCCAGCAGCCCCTCGTCCTCGTGGGGGGCTAGCACAGATACGCAGTATTTT
CDR3: CASSPSSSWGASTDTQYF

J: TRBJ2-3
size: NA
V: TRBV12-3/TRBV12-4
D: TRBD1
DNA: TGTGCCAGCAGTTTTATCTCGACAGGGACAGATACGCAGTATTTT
CDR3: CASSFISTGTDTQYF

J: TRBJ1-2
size: NA
V: TRBV6-2/TRBV6-3
D: NA
DNA: TGTGCCAGCAATTCCCTCTATCGATACGGTGGCTACACCTTC
CDR3: CASNSLYRYGGYTF

J: TRBJ2-1
size: NA
V: TRBV6-1
D: TRBD2
DNA: TGTGCCAGCAGGCCTGGACTAGCGGGGGCGTCCTACAATGAGCAGTTCTTC
CDR3: CASRPGLAGASYNEQFF

J: TRBJ2-5
size: NA
V: TRBV6-6
D: NA
DNA: TGTGCCAGCAGTTACAGGGGCAGACCAGAGACCCAGTACTTC
CDR3: CASSYRGRPETQYF

J: TRBJ1-4
size: NA
V: TRBV4-2
D: NA
DNA: TGTGCCAGCAGCACCACCACAGGGTTTGTTGAAAAACTGTTTTTT
CDR3: CASSTTTGFVEKLFF

J: TRBJ2-7
size: NA
V: TRBV28
D: TRBD1
DNA: TGTGCCAGCAGCCGAGGACAGGGGCGACAGTACTTC
CDR3: CASSRGQGRQYF

J: TRBJ2-3
size: NA
V: TRBV15
D: TRBD2
DNA: TGTGCCACCAGCAGAGAGCGGGGGGGTAGTACAGATACGCAGTATTTT
CDR3: CATSRERGGSTDTQYF

J: TRBJ2-3
size: few
V: TRBV27
D: TRBD1
DNA: TGTGCCAGCAGTTTCTGGGCCCCGGGACAGAAGTCTCATACGCAGTATTTT
CDR3: CASSFWAPGQKSHTQYF

J: TRBJ2-1
size: NA
V: TRBV12-3/TRBV12-4
D: TRBD1
DNA: TGTGCCAGCAGTTTCCCGGGACAGGGATTCGATGAGCAGTTCTTC
CDR3: CASSFPGQGFDEQFF

J: TRBJ2-3
size: NA
V: TRBV19
D: TRBD2
DNA: TGTGCCACCGCTATGACTAGCGGGGGGACCACAGATACGCAGTATTTT
CDR3: CATAMTSGGTTDTQYF

J: TRBJ2-1
size: few
V: TRBV27
D: TRBD1
DNA: TGTGCCAGCAGTTTTACAGGGGTTGAGCAGTTCTTC
CDR3: CASSFTGVEQFF

J: TRBJ1-4
size: NA
V: TRBV6-6
D: NA
DNA: TGTGCCAGCAGTTACTCCGGACCTAATGAAAAACTGTTTTTT
CDR3: CASSYSGPNEKLFF

J: TRBJ2-3
size: NA
V: TRBV28
D: NA
DNA: TGTGCCAGCAGTCTCTACCACCCAGCAGATACGCAGTATTTT
CDR3: CASSLYHPADTQYF

J: TRBJ2-4
size: NA
V: TRBV20-1
D: TRBD2
DNA: TGCAGTGCTAGGGGGCTAGCGGGGGAGTTAGCCAAAAACATTCAGTACTTC
CDR3: CSARGLAGELAKNIQYF

J: TRBJ2-7
size: once
V: TRBV29-1
D: TRBD2
DNA: TGCAGCGCCTACGCGGGGGACTACGAGCAGTACTTC
CDR3: CSAYAGDYEQYF

J: TRBJ2-3
size: once
V: TRBV7-8
D: NA
DNA: TGTGCCAGCAGGGCAGTAAGCGCAGATACGCAGTATTTT
CDR3: CASRAVSADTQYF

J: TRBJ1-1
size: few
V: TRBV28
D: NA
DNA: TGTGCCAGCAACCAGGCAGGGTTGAACACTGAAGCTTTCTTT
CDR3: CASNQAGLNTEAFF

J: TRBJ1-3
size: NA
V: TRBV7-2
D: TRBD1
DNA: TGTGCCAGCAGCTGGGGGACAGAAACCGGAAACACCATATATTTT
CDR3: CASSWGTETGNTIYF

J: TRBJ1-6
size: few
V: TRBV28
D: TRBD1
DNA: TGTGCCAGCAGTTTGGTCCAGGGACAGGTGAATTCACCCCTCCACTTT
CDR3: CASSLVQGQVNSPLHF

J: TRBJ2-1
size: few
V: TRBV7-2
D: NA
DNA: TGTGCCAGCAGTTTAGCCCGACCGAGCTCCTACAATGAGCAGTTCTTC
CDR3: CASSLARPSSYNEQFF

J: TRBJ1-1
size: few
V: TRBV15
D: NA
DNA: TGTGCCACCAGCAGCGAGGGGAACACTGAAGCTTTCTTT
CDR3: CATSSEGNTEAFF

J: TRBJ2-5
size: NA
V: TRBV5-1
D: TRBD1
DNA: TGCGCCAGCAGCTTGGCGCAGGGGGTATATGAAGAGCAGTACTTC
CDR3: CASSLAQGVYEEQYF

J: TRBJ1-4
size: NA
V: TRBV15
D: NA
DNA: TGTGCCACCAGCCCCTCGACGCCCAGGCGAACTATCTATCTGTTTTTT
CDR3: CATSPSTPRRTIYLFF

J: TRBJ2-3
size: NA
V: TRBV24-1
D: TRBD1
DNA: TGTGCCACCAGTGACCCGACAGGGAAGAAAGGAGTGGATACGCAGTATTTT
CDR3: CATSDPTGKKGVDTQYF

J: TRBJ1-2
size: few
V: TRBV27
D: TRBD1
DNA: TGTGCCAGCGGCAATCCGACAGGGGCCAAAGTTAACTATGGCTACACCTTC
CDR3: CASGNPTGAKVNYGYTF

J: TRBJ2-7
size: many
V: TRBV4-3
D: TRBD1
DNA: TGCGCCAGCAGCTTCTACCGGGACAGCTCCTACGAGCAGTACTTC
CDR3: CASSFYRDSSYEQYF

J: TRBJ2-3
size: NA
V: TRBV5-1
D: TRBD2
DNA: TGCGCCAGCAGCTTGGTCCTCAGACTAGCGGGGGGGCCGAGCACAGATACGCAGTATTTT
CDR3: CASSLVLRLAGGPSTDTQYF

J: TRBJ2-1
size: once
V: TRBV4-3
D: TRBD2
DNA: TGCGCCAGCAGCCAAGATGTGGGGACTAGCAGAAACAATGAGCAGTTCTTC
CDR3: CASSQDVGTSRNNEQFF

J: TRBJ2-5
size: NA
V: TRBV2
D: NA
DNA: TGTGCCAGCAGAACAGATCGGATAGAGACCCAGTACTTC
CDR3: CASRTDRIETQYF

J: TRBJ2-3
size: NA
V: TRBV15
D: NA
DNA: TGTGCCACCAGCAGAGCCGGGACCTTCTTCTTTTACACAGATACGCAGTATTTT
CDR3: CATSRAGTFFFYTDTQYF

J: TRBJ2-1
size: NA
V: TRBV28
D: NA
DNA: TGCGCCAGCAGCCCGCTCCGCGGGCCCCAGTTCTTC
CDR3: CASSPLRGPQFF

J: TRBJ1-1
size: NA
V: TRBV20-1
D: NA
DNA: TGCAGTGCTAGTGGCGGAGGGGAAGCTTTCTTT
CDR3: CSASGGGEAFF